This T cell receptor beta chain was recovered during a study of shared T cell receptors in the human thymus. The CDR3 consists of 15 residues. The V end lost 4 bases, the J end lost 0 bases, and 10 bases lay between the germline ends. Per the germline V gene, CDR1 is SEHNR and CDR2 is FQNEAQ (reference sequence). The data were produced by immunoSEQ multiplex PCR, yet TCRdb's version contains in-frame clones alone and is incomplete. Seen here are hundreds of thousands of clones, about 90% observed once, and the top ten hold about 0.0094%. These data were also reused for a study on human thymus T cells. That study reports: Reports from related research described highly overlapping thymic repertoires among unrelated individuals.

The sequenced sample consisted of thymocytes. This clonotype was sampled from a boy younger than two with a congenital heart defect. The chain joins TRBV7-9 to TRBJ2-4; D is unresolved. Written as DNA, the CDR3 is TGTGCCAGCAGCTCCAGAAACGTAGCCAAAAACATTCAGTACTTC. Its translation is CASSSRNVAKNIQYF.